This TCR beta chain was recovered during a study of regulatory T cells in long-lasting Graves disease. Whole-study findings and limits: New patients shared about a thousand public clonotypes, fewer than the 2,500 to 3,000 shared by persistent patients. No thyroid tissue was studied; the work used peripheral blood only.

V lost 3 bases and J 5 bases, leaving 10 bases between the germline ends. The CDR3 is 13 amino acids. The time point: newly diagnosed GD, antithyroid drugs for less than 3 months. RNA from PBMCs was the source of the TCR library. This clonotype was seen ten or more times. The antigen is not known. TCR beta libraries were built with iRepertoire HTBI primers and Arm-PCR of CDR3 regions. TCRdb re-called the multiplex PCR reads through MiXCR, storing one row per CDR3 protein. Among roughly 610,000 distinct CDR3 sequences, about 16% were seen once, and the ten largest hold 12%. These data were also reused for a study on T cells in Graves' hyperthyroidism and ophthalmopathy.

The sequence derives from a man aged 18 to 30 with Graves disease. The material was peripheral blood mononuclear cells (PBMCs), obtained at new diagnosis, from a patient treated with antithyroid drugs. The genes are TRBV12-3 or TRBV12-4 and TRBJ2-5; D may be TRBD2 (6 bases). The CDR3 loop is CASSFGTPETQYF. In DNA, the CDR3 is TGTGCCAGCAGTTTCGGGACTCCGGAGACCCAGTACTTC.